The 17 T cell receptor beta chains presented below share a single source sample, sequenced in a study of lymphopenia after photon versus proton radiotherapy. The repertoire was sequenced with immunoSEQ multiplex PCR; TCRdb's copy has only in-frame clones and lacks some. The sample has some 76,000 clones; about 90% are singletons. The starting material was peripheral blood, obtained from a patient treated with photon-based radiotherapy. The receptors stem from a woman between 35 and 50 years old with cholangiocarcinoma.

V and J are TRBV11-2 and TRBJ2-1; D remains ambiguous. V was pared by 1 base and J by 6 bases, with 10 bases between. The CDR3 runs 14 residues. CDR1 is SGHAT, CDR2 FQNNGV, per germline. The CDR3 reads CASSLVGSPNEQFF. Written as DNA, the CDR3 is TGTGCCAGCAGCTTAGTAGGCAGCCCCAATGAGCAGTTCTTC.

V usage is TRBV28 and J usage is TRBJ1-3; 7 bases map to TRBD1. The length of the CDR3 is 15 residues. Germline V lookup: CDR1 MDHEN, CDR2 SYDVKM. Trimming removed 6 bases from V and 4 bases from J; junction bases left unmatched: 9. CDR3 residues: CASSLTGRAGNTIYF. DNA of the CDR3: TGTGCCAGCAGCTTGACAGGGAGAGCAGGAAACACCATATATTTT.

This clone was counted once. This chain uses TRBV7-2 with TRBJ1-1, with D maybe TRBD1 (5 bases). Trimming pared 5 bases from V and 1 base from J, leaving 14 bases between. The germline CDR1 and CDR2 sequences are SGHTA and FQGNSA. This CDR3 is 15 amino acids long. CDR3: CASSRKTVSNTEAFF. CDR3 nucleotides: TGTGCCAGCAGCCGAAAGACAGTCTCGAACACTGAAGCTTTCTTT. Variable domain in full (rest from reference TRBV7-2 and TRBJ1-1): GAGVSQSPSNKVTEKGKDVELRCDPISGHTALYWYRQSLGQGLEFLIYFQGNSAPDKSGLPSDRFSAERTGGSVSTLTIQRTQQEDSAVYLCASSRKTVSNTEAFFGQGTRLTVV.

The V call is TRBV10-2, the J call TRBJ2-5; tentative D call: TRBD1 (6 bases). V lost 6 bases and J lost 4, with 15 bases in between. The CDR3 consists of 14 residues. Germline assignment: CDR1 WSHSY and CDR2 SAAADI. Here the CDR3 reads CASSQGMGGETQYF. CDR3 sequence (DNA): TGCGCCAGCAGCCAGGGGATGGGCGGAGAGACCCAGTACTTC.

This clone has a handful of counts. J is TRBJ1-2 and V is TRBV7-8, with D unclear. This CDR3 spans 14 amino acids. Germline CDR1 is SGHVS and CDR2 is FQNEAQ. With 1 base removed from V and 10 bases from J, the gap between germline ends came to 16 bases. The CDR3 loop is CASSLGADLKDYTF. DNA for the CDR3: TGTGCCAGCAGCTTAGGGGCAGATTTAAAAGACTACACCTTC.

The chain links TRBV7-9 to TRBJ2-1; 9 nucleotides agree with TRBD2. CDR1 and CDR2 from the germline V gene are SEHNR and FQNEAQ (reference sequence). V lost 5 bases to trimming and J lost 9 bases; unmatched junction nucleotides: 8. The CDR3 extends over 14 amino acids. CDR3 coding DNA: TGTGCCAGCAGCAGCGGACTAGCGCTAAGTGAGCAGTTCTTC. Protein product: CASSSGLALSEQFF.

The CDR3 loop reads CASSPVKGETQYF. CDR3 DNA: TGTGCCAGCTCACCAGTAAAGGGGGAGACCCAGTACTTC. V and J are TRBV18 and TRBJ2-5; TRBD1 might be the D (5 bases). The CDR3 contains 13 residues. Germline V gives CDR1 KGHSH, CDR2 LQKENI. The V end lost 2 bases, the J end lost 5 bases, and 9 bases lay between the germline ends.

The chain couples TRBV6-5 to TRBJ1-2; the D gene is possibly TRBD1 (5 bases). Between the trimmed V and J ends, which lost 4 bases and 4 bases, there was a span of 10 bases. There are 13 residues in the CDR3. Germline V gene sequence: CDR1 MNHEY, CDR2 SVGAGI. The CDR3 here is CASSLDSLYGYTF. The CDR3 DNA is TGTGCCAGCAGTTTAGACAGCCTCTATGGCTACACCTTC.

The chain has TRBV9 and TRBJ1-1, with no clear D. V was shortened by 0 bases and J by 3 bases, with 6 bases between the two germline ends. CDR3 size: 13 residues. Germline V gene sequence: CDR1 SGDLS, CDR2 YYNGEE. The CDR3 reads CASSVGGDTEAFF. CDR3 coding DNA: TGTGCCAGCAGCGTAGGTGGAGACACTGAAGCTTTCTTT. Based on the CDR3 plus reference TRBV9 and TRBJ1-1, the full variable domain is DSGVTQTPKHLITATGQRVTLRCSPRSGDLSVYWYQQSLDQGLQFLIQYYNGEERAKGNILERFSAQQFPDLHSELNLSSLELGDSALYFCASSVGGDTEAFFGQGTRLTVV.

V usage is TRBV11-2 and J usage is TRBJ1-1; 7 bases match TRBD1. Germline V gives CDR1 SGHAT, CDR2 FQNNGV. Trimming cost V 5 bases and J 4 bases; bases outside gene matches: 10. The length of the CDR3 is 15 residues. CDR3 nucleotides: TGTGCCAGCAGCCCCTCCCGAGGGGGCAGCACTGAAGCTTTCTTT. Translation: CASSPSRGGSTEAFF.

Here the CDR3 DNA reads TGTGCCAGCAGCTTAGAGGAGGGACAGGGAGGAGATACGCAGTATTTT. It yields the protein CASSLEEGQGGDTQYF. V gene TRBV11-2 combines with J gene TRBJ2-3; 9 bases map to TRBD1. From germline, CDR1 is SGHAT and CDR2 FQNNGV. Trimming at V came to 0 bases and at J to 5 bases, leaving 6 bases not matched to a gene. The CDR3 has 16 residues.

The CDR3 loop reads CASRPTGTHEQYF. The CDR3 DNA reads TGTGCCAGCAGGCCGACAGGCACCCACGAGCAGTACTTC. The chain employs TRBV6-6 and TRBJ2-5, with a possible D match to TRBD1 (6 bases). Gene TRBJ2-7 matches the end of the DNA better, so the J call may be wrong. CDR3 length: 13 residues. CDR1 MNHNY and CDR2 SVGAGI come from the germline V gene (reference sequence).

The chain employs TRBV6-5 and TRBJ1-5; D ambiguous. Germline V CDR1 and CDR2: MNHEY, SVGAGI. Trimming stripped 6 bases from V and 3 bases from J, with 9 bases between. The CDR3 is 13 residues long. The DNA for the CDR3 is TGTGCCAGCAGCTTTCAACACAATCAGCCCCAGCATTTT. Translated: CASSFQHNQPQHF.

The chain is built from TRBV4-2 and TRBJ1-2; D possibly corresponds to TRBD1 (5 bases). Looked up from germline, CDR1 is LGHNA and CDR2 is YNFKEQ. V lost 2 bases and J lost 4, with 14 bases in between. The CDR3 contains 15 residues. CDR3 sequence: CASSQPRDPGYGYTF. The CDR3 nucleotides are TGTGCCAGCAGCCAACCCCGGGACCCCGGCTATGGCTACACCTTC.

The V gene is TRBV5-6, the J gene TRBJ2-5, with 9 bases fitting TRBD1. V was clipped by 2 bases and J by 4 bases; unmatched bases: 6. The CDR3 runs to 15 residues. CDR1 and CDR2 from the germline V gene are SGHDT and YYEEEE. Here the CDR3 DNA reads TGTGCCAGCAGCTTTGGACAGGGGTTGTTAGAGACCCAGTACTTC. It codes for CASSFGQGLLETQYF.

The rearrangement joins TRBV5-1 to TRBJ1-2; D is unresolved. Per germline, CDR1 SGHRS and CDR2 YFSETQ. Trimming left V 1 base short and J 2 bases short, with 6 bases between. This CDR3 is built from 13 residues. The CDR3 loop is CASSLSTNYGYTF. CDR3 DNA: TGCGCCAGCAGCTTGAGCACCAACTATGGCTACACCTTC. The variable domain in full, completed from reference TRBV5-1 and TRBJ1-2, reads KAGVTQTPRYLIKTRGQQVTLSCSPISGHRSVSWYQQTPGQGLQFLFEYFSETQRNKGNFPGRFSGRQFSNSRSEMNVSTLELGDSALYLCASSLSTNYGYTFGSGTRLTVV.

J is TRBJ2-1 and V is TRBV13, with D perhaps TRBD2 (6 bases). CDR1 PRHDT and CDR2 FYEKMQ come from the germline V gene (reference sequence). The CDR3 length is 14 residues. V was trimmed by 2 bases and J by 9 bases, leaving 14 bases between them. The CDR3 is CASSLRREYFEQFF. The CDR3 nucleotides read TGTGCCAGCAGCTTACGGAGGGAGTATTTTGAGCAGTTCTTC.